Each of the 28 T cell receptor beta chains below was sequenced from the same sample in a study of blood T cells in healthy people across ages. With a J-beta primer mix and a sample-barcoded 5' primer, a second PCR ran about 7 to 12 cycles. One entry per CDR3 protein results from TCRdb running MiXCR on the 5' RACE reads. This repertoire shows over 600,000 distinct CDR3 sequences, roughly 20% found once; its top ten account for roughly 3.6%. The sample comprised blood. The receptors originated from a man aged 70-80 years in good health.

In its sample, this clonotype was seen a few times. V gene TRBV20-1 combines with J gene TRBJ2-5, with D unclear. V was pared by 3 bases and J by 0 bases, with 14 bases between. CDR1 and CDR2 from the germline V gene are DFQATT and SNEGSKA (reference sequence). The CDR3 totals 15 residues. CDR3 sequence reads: CSARSRDGNQETQYF. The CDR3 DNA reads TGCAGTGCTAGGTCAAGAGACGGCAACCAAGAGACCCAGTACTTC.

CDR3 nucleotides: TGTGCCAGCAGCCGGCGGAGCGGGAGTTTCACAGATACGCAGTATTTT. Its translation: CASSRRSGSFTDTQYF. This chain links TRBV3-1 with TRBJ2-3; TRBD2 aligns across 8 bases. The CDR3 is made up of 16 amino acids. Germline values: CDR1 LGHDT, CDR2 YNNKEL (reference sequence). V trimming: 4 bases; J trimming: 2 bases; junction bases outside the gene matches: 8.

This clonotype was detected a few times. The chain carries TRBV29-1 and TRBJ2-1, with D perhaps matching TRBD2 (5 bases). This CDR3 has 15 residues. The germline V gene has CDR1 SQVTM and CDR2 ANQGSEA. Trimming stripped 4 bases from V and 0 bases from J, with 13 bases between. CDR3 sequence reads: CSVVPAESSYNEQFF. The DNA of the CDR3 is TGCAGCGTTGTGCCAGCGGAGAGCTCCTACAATGAGCAGTTCTTC.

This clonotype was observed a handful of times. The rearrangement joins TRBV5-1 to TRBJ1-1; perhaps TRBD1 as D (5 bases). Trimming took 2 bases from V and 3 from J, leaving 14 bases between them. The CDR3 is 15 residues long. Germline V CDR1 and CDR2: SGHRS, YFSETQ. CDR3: CASSFTGLGDTEAFF. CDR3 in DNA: TGCGCCAGCAGCTTCACGGGGTTGGGGGACACTGAAGCTTTCTTT. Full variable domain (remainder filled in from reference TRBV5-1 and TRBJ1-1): KAGVTQTPRYLIKTRGQQVTLSCSPISGHRSVSWYQQTPGQGLQFLFEYFSETQRNKGNFPGRFSGRQFSNSRSEMNVSTLELGDSALYLCASSFTGLGDTEAFFGQGTRLTVV.

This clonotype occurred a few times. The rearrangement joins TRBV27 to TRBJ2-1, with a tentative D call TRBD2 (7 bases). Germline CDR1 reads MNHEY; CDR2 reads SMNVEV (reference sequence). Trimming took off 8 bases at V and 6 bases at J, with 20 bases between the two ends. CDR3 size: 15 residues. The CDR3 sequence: CASERGGRGGNEQFF. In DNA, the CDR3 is TGTGCCAGCGAAAGGGGGGGGAGAGGGGGCAATGAGCAGTTCTTC.

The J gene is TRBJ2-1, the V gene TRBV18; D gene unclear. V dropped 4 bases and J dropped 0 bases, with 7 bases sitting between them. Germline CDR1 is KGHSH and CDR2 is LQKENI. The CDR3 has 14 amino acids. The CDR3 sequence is CASSRSVSYNEQFF. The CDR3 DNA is TGTGCCAGCTCACGGTCTGTCTCCTACAATGAGCAGTTCTTC.

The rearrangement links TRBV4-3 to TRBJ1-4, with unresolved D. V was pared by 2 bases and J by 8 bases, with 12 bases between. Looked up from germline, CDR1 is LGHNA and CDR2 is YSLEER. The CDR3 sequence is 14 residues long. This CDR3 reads CASSQREGQEKLFF. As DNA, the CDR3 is TGCGCCAGCAGCCAAAGGGAGGGCCAAGAAAAACTGTTTTTT.

The DNA of the CDR3 is TGTGCCACCAGCAGAGGTCAAGGAGATACGCAGTATTTT. As protein: CATSRGQGDTQYF. The rearrangement uses TRBV15 and TRBJ2-3; D not resolved. Trimming cost V 1 base and J 5 bases, with 7 bases left between them. This CDR3 is built from 13 residues. Per the germline V gene, CDR1 is LNHNV and CDR2 is YYDKDF (reference sequence).

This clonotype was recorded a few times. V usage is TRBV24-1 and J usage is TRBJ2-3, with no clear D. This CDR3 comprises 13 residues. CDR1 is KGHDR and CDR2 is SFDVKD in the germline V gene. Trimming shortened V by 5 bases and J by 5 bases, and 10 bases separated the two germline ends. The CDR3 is CATSGTPEDTQYF. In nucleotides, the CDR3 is TGTGCCACCAGTGGCACCCCCGAAGATACGCAGTATTTT.

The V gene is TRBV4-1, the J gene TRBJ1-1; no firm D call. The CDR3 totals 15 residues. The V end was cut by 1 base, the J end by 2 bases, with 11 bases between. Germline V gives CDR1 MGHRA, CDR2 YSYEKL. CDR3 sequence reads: CASSQVWEINTEAFF. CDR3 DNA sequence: TGCGCCAGCAGCCAAGTATGGGAGATAAACACTGAAGCTTTCTTT.

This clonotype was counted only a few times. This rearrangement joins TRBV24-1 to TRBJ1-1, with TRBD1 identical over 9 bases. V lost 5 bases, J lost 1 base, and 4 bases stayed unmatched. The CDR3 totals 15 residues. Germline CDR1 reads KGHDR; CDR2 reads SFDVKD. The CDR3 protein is CATSVPGQGNTEAFF. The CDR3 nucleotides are TGTGCCACCAGTGTCCCGGGACAGGGGAACACTGAAGCTTTCTTT.

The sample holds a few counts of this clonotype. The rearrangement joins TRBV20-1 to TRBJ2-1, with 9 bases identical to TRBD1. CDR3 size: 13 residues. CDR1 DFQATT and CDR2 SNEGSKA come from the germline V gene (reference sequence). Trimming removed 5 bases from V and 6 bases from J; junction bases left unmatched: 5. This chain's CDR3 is CSAPGQGTNEQFF. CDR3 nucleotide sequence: TGCAGTGCTCCGGGACAGGGTACCAATGAGCAGTTCTTC.

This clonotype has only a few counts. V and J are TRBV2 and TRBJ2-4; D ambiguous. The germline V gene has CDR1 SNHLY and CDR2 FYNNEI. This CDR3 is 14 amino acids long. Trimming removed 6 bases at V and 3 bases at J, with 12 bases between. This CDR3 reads CASRETHNKNIQYF. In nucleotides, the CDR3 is TGTGCCAGCAGGGAAACCCACAACAAAAACATTCAGTACTTC.

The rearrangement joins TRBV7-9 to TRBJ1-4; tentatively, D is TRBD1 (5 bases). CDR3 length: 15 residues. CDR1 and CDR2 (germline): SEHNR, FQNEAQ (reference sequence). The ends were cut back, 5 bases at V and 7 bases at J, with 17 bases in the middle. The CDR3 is CASSIGEYRIEKLFF. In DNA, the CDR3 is TGTGCCAGCAGCATCGGGGAGTACAGGATTGAAAAACTGTTTTTT.

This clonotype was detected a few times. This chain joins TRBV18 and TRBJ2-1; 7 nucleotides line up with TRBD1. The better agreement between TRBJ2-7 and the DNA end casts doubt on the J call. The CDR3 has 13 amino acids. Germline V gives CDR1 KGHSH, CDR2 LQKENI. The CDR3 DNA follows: TGTGCCAGCTCACCACGGGACAGCGACGAGCAGTACTTC. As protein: CASSPRDSDEQYF.

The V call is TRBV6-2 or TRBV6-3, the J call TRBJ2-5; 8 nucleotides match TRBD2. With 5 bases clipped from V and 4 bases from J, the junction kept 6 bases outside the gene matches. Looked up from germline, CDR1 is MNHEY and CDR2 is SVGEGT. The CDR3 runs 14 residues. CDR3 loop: CASSGTGTRETQYF. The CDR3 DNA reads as TGTGCCAGCAGTGGGACCGGGACTAGAGAGACCCAGTACTTC.

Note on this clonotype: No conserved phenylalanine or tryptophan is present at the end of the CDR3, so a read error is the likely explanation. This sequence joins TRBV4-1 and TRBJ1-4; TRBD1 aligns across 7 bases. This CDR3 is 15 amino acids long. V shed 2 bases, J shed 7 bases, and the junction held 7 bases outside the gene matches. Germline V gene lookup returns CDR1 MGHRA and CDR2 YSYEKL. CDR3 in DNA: TGCGCCAGCAGCCAATACGACAGGGTCGGTGAAAAACTGTTTTCT. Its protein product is CASSQYDRVGEKLFS.

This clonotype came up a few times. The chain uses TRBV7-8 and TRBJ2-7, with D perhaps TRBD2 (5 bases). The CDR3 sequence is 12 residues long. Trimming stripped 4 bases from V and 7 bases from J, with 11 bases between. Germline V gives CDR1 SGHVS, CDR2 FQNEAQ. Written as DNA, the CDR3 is TGTGCCAGCAGCTCGGACGGGAAGGAGCAGTACTTC. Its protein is CASSSDGKEQYF. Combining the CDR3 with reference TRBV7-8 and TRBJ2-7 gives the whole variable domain GAGVSQSPRYKVAKRGQDVALRCDPISGHVSLFWYQQALGQGPEFLTYFQNEAQLDKSGLPSDRFFAERPEGSVSTLKIQRTQQEDSAVYLCASSSDGKEQYFGPGTRLTVT.

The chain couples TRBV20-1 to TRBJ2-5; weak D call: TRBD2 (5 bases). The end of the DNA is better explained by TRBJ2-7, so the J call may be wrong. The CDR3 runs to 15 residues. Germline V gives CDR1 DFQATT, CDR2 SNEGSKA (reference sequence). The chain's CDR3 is CSARVFRGAVYEQYF. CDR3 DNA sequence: TGCAGTGCTAGAGTCTTTCGGGGAGCTGTCTACGAGCAGTACTTC.

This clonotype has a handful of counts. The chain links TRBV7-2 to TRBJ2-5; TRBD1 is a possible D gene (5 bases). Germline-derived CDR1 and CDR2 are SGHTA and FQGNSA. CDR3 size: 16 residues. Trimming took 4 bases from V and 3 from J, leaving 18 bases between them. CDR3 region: CASSSRQSLQKETQYF. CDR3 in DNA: TGTGCCAGCAGCTCGAGACAGAGTCTCCAAAAAGAGACCCAGTACTTC.

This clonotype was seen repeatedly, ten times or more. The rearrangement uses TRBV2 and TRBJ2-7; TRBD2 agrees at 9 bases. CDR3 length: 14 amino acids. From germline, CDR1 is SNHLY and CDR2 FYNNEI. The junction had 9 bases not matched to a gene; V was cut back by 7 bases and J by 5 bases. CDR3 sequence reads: CASTWLAGSNEQYF. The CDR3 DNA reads TGTGCCAGCACGTGGCTAGCGGGATCAAACGAGCAGTACTTC.

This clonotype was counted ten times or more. As DNA, the CDR3 is TGTGCCAGCTCACCGGGACAGGGCGGCGAGCAGTTCTTC. Its protein is CASSPGQGGEQFF. V gene TRBV18 combines with J gene TRBJ2-1; 9 bases fit TRBD1. Germline CDR1 KGHSH, CDR2 LQKENI. CDR3 length: 13 amino acids. Trimming cost V 3 bases and J 10 bases; bases outside gene matches: 4.

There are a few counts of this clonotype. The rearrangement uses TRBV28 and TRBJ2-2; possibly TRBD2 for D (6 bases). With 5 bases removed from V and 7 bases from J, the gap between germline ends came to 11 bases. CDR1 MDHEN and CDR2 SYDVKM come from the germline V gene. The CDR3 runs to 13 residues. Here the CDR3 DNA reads TGTGCCAGCAGTCCGGACTATTTCGGGGAGCTGTTTTTT. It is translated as CASSPDYFGELFF.

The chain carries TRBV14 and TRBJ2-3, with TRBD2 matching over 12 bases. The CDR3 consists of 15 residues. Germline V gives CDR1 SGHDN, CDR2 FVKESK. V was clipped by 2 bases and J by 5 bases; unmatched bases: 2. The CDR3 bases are TGTGCCAGCAGCCAACAGGGACTAGCGGGAGATACGCAGTATTTT. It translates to CASSQQGLAGDTQYF.

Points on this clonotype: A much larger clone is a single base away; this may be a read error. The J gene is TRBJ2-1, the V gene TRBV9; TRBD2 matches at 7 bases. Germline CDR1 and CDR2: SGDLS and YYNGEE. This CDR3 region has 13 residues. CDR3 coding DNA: TGTGCCAGCCAGCGGGATTCCTACAATGAGCAGTCCTTC. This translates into CASQRDSYNEQSF.

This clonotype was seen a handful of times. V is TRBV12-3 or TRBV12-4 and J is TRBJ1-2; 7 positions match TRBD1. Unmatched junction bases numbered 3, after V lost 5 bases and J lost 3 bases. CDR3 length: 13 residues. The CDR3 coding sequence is TGTGCCAGCAGTAAGGGGGCGGACTATGGCTACACCTTC. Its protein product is CASSKGADYGYTF.

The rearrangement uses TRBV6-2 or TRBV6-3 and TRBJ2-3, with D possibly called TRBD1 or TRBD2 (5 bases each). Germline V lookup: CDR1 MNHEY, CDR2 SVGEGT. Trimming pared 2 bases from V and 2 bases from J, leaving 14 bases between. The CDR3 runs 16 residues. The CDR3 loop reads CASSYPRGVTTDTQYF. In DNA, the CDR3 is TGTGCCAGCAGTTACCCGAGGGGCGTGACCACAGATACGCAGTATTTT.

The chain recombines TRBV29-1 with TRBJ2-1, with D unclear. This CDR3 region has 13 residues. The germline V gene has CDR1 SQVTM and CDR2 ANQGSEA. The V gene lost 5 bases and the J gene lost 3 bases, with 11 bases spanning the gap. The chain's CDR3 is CSVCVSLYNEQFF. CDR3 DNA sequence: TGCAGCGTTTGTGTCAGTCTCTACAATGAGCAGTTCTTC.